One sample yielded the 27 T cell receptor beta chains listed below, sequenced in a study of blood T cell repertoires in COVID-19. Here immunoSEQ multiplex PCR was the method, and the copy in TCRdb shows in-frame clones only, minus some. This sample has 150,000 to 200,000 clones, with 81% found just once. The sequenced sample consisted of peripheral blood. The origin of the receptors is a woman aged 80 or older with COVID-19, enrolled during active disease.

This chain uses TRBV11-3 with TRBJ2-7; D is perhaps TRBD2 (5 bases). CDR1 SGHNT and CDR2 YENEEA come from the germline V gene. V lost 5 bases, J lost 7 bases, and 12 bases lay in between. The CDR3 covers 12 residues. CDR3 protein: CASSPLGLEQYF. The CDR3 DNA is TGTGCCAGCAGCCCACTAGGGCTGGAGCAGTACTTC.

This clone was found once. J is TRBJ2-2 and V is TRBV7-9; 7 bases map to TRBD2. The CDR3 has 12 residues. Germline V gene data show CDR1 as SEHNR and CDR2 as FQNEAQ (reference sequence). CDR3 coding DNA: TGTGCAGCCTTACGGGGGGCCGGGGAGCTGTTTTTT. As protein: CAALRGAGELFF.

The chain employs TRBV24-1 and TRBJ2-7; 7 bases match TRBD2. This CDR3 has 16 residues. Per the germline V gene, CDR1 is KGHDR and CDR2 is SFDVKD. Trimming cost V 2 bases and J 3 bases; bases outside gene matches: 9. This chain's CDR3 is CATSDSSGGGGYEQYF. The CDR3 nucleotides read TGTGCCACCAGTGATTCCTCTGGGGGGGGTGGCTACGAGCAGTACTTC.

The chain has TRBV19 and TRBJ2-1, with D maybe TRBD1 (6 bases). V lost 3 bases and J lost 3, with 12 bases in between. The CDR3 totals 15 residues. Germline CDR1 reads LNHDA; CDR2 reads SQIVND (reference sequence). This CDR3 reads CASSISRTDYNEQFF. CDR3 coding DNA: TGTGCCAGTAGTATTTCCCGGACAGACTACAATGAGCAGTTCTTC.

The chain's CDR3 is CASSLLGSSSGNTIYF. CDR3 bases: TGTGCCAGCAGCCTACTTGGGAGTAGCTCTGGAAACACCATATATTTT. The V gene is TRBV6-6, the J gene TRBJ1-3; no definite D call. Trimming took off 6 bases at V and 0 bases at J, with 15 bases between the two ends. Germline V lookup: CDR1 MNHNY, CDR2 SVGAGI (reference sequence). CDR3 length equals 16 residues.

V is TRBV11-2 and J is TRBJ2-1; 8 positions match TRBD1. CDR1 SGHAT and CDR2 FQNNGV come from the germline V gene. J was trimmed by 1 base and V by 8 bases; bases with no gene match: 13. The CDR3 sequence is 17 residues long. The CDR3 coding sequence is TGTGCCAGCGGGCCGGGGCAGGGGGCGCGGTCCTACAATGAGCAGTTCTTC. It specifies CASGPGQGARSYNEQFF. Full variable domain (outside the CDR3, taken from reference TRBV11-2 and TRBJ2-1): EAGVAQSPRYKIIEKRQSVAFWCNPISGHATLYWYQQILGQGPKLLIQFQNNGVVDDSQLPKDRFSAERLKGVDSTLKIQPAKLEDSAVYLCASGPGQGARSYNEQFFGPGTRLTVL.

J is TRBJ1-4 and V is TRBV6-5; TRBD1 is a possible D gene (6 bases). CDR1 and CDR2 from the germline V gene are MNHEY and SVGAGI. V was clipped by 5 bases and J by 1 base, with 8 bases between them. The CDR3 runs to 14 residues. Here the CDR3 DNA reads TGTGCCAGCAGTCGGACAGTAACTAATGAAAAACTGTTTTTT. It specifies CASSRTVTNEKLFF.

This chain uses TRBV29-1 with TRBJ2-3, with D possibly matching TRBD1 (5 bases). Per the germline V gene, CDR1 is SQVTM and CDR2 is ANQGSEA. V shed 3 bases and J shed 6 bases, with 10 bases lying between them. The CDR3 loop spans 12 amino acids. This CDR3 reads CSVDRGPDTQYF. The CDR3 DNA follows: TGCAGCGTTGATAGGGGTCCCGATACGCAGTATTTT.

This rearrangement joins TRBV24-1 to TRBJ1-5, with 7 bases that match TRBD1. V lost 2 bases to trimming and J lost 7 bases; unmatched junction nucleotides: 10. Per the germline V gene, CDR1 is KGHDR and CDR2 is SFDVKD. The CDR3 covers 16 residues. The CDR3 here is CATSDSSGTESQPQHF. CDR3 bases: TGTGCCACCAGTGATTCATCCGGGACAGAATCCCAGCCCCAGCATTTT.

This clone appeared many times. J is TRBJ2-1 and V is TRBV2; 7 nucleotides agree with TRBD1. Germline CDR1 reads SNHLY; CDR2 reads FYNNEI. The CDR3 is 13 residues long. J gave up 15 bases and V 0 bases, and 8 bases lay outside the gene matches. In nucleotides, the CDR3 is TGTGCCAGCAGTGAAGCTGAGGGGGCGCGGGCGTTCTTC. This codes for CASSEAEGARAFF.

The chain employs TRBV20-1 and TRBJ2-5, with 7 bases aligning to TRBD1. Germline values: CDR1 DFQATT, CDR2 SNEGSKA (reference sequence). V lost 4 bases to trimming and J lost 4 bases; unmatched junction nucleotides: 0. The CDR3 consists of 11 residues. Here the CDR3 reads CSATGGETQYF. The CDR3 nucleotides are TGCAGTGCTACAGGGGGAGAGACCCAGTACTTC.

J is TRBJ2-2 and V is TRBV27, with D unresolved. CDR1 MNHEY and CDR2 SMNVEV come from the germline V gene (reference sequence). Trimming removed 5 bases from V and 5 bases from J, with 6 bases in between. CDR3 length: 12 residues. CDR3 DNA sequence: TGTGCCAGCAGTCCCTATACCGGGGAGCTGTTTTTT. It yields the protein CASSPYTGELFF.

This clone was detected only once. V gene TRBV9 combines with J gene TRBJ2-3, with TRBD2 matching over 8 bases. CDR3 size: 15 residues. The germline V gene has CDR1 SGDLS and CDR2 YYNGEE. The V gene end was trimmed by 0 bases and the J gene end by 2 bases; junction bases not matched to a gene: 2. For the CDR3, the DNA is TGTGCCAGCAGCGTAGGCGGGAGGACCACAGATACGCAGTATTTT. Translation: CASSVGGRTTDTQYF.

This chain connects TRBV27 to TRBJ2-7; maybe TRBD1 (6 bases). This CDR3 has 14 residues. Germline-derived CDR1 and CDR2 are MNHEY and SMNVEV (reference sequence). Trimming shortened V by 5 bases and J by 2 bases, and 13 bases separated the two germline ends. CDR3 in amino acids: CASSTSRGAYEQYF. The CDR3 DNA is TGTGCCAGCAGTACCAGCAGGGGCGCCTACGAGCAGTACTTC.

The chain uses TRBV4-2 and TRBJ1-1, with a tentative D call TRBD1 (5 bases). Deletions cut 0 bases from V and 11 bases from J, with 13 bases between. Germline-derived CDR1 and CDR2 are LGHNA and YNFKEQ. The CDR3 has 13 amino acids. In nucleotides, the CDR3 is TGTGCCAGCAGCCAAGATCCCCAGTCAGGGGCTTTCTTT. It specifies CASSQDPQSGAFF.

The chain combines TRBV28 with TRBJ1-2, with D perhaps matching TRBD1 (6 bases). CDR1 is MDHEN, CDR2 SYDVKM, per germline. This CDR3 comprises 13 residues. Trimming took 5 bases from V and 2 from J, leaving 9 bases between them. CDR3 in amino acids: CASSAGTNYGYTF. CDR3 coding DNA: TGTGCCAGCAGTGCCGGGACAAACTATGGCTACACCTTC.

This clone was detected ten times or more. The chain links TRBV7-9 to TRBJ2-1; D remains unclear. The CDR3 loop spans 14 amino acids. Trimming left V 6 bases short and J 5 bases short, with 14 bases between. Germline assignment: CDR1 SEHNR and CDR2 FQNEAQ (reference sequence). The CDR3 nucleotides read TGTGCCAGCAGTGTATGGAGTGGTCACAATGAGCAGTTCTTC. This translates into CASSVWSGHNEQFF.

This rearrangement joins TRBV18 to TRBJ1-6, with 7 positions matching TRBD1. CDR1 and CDR2 from the germline V gene are KGHSH and LQKENI. The CDR3 has 13 amino acids. Trimming at V came to 4 bases and at J to 6 bases, leaving 0 bases not matched to a gene. Here the CDR3 DNA reads TGTGCCAGCTCACGGGACAGTAATTCACCCCTCCACTTT. This sequence encodes CASSRDSNSPLHF.

The chain links TRBV27 to TRBJ2-7, with 7 bases matching TRBD1. Germline V CDR1 and CDR2: MNHEY, SMNVEV (reference sequence). V shed 6 bases, J shed 3 bases, and the junction held 14 bases outside the gene matches. There are 16 residues in the CDR3. The CDR3 is CASSPKGGGLYYEQYF. The CDR3 DNA reads TGTGCCAGCAGCCCTAAAGGGGGCGGACTTTACTACGAGCAGTACTTC.

This chain uses TRBV12-3 or TRBV12-4 with TRBJ2-7; D gene ambiguous. This CDR3 contains 12 residues. Trimming took off 3 bases at V and 2 bases at J, with 5 bases between the two ends. CDR3 protein: CASSFRAYEQYF. The DNA for the CDR3 is TGTGCCAGCAGTTTCCGCGCCTACGAGCAGTACTTC.

Comment on this clone: A read error may account for a junction end that differs from germline. The chain recombines TRBV19 with TRBJ2-5; D possibly matches TRBD1 or TRBD2 (6 bases each). CDR3 length: 15 residues. Germline V gene data show CDR1 as LNHDA and CDR2 as SQIVND (reference sequence). For the CDR3, the DNA is TGTGCCAGCAGTAGGGGGGATGGAGGACAAGAGACCCAGTACTTC. Translating gives CASSRGDGGQETQYF. Looking up the rest from reference TRBV19 and TRBJ2-5 gives the full variable domain: DGGITQSPKYLFRKEGQNVTLSCEQNLNHDAMYWYRQDPGQGLRLIYYSQIVNDFQKGDIAEGYSVSREKKESFPLTVTSAQKNPTAFYLCASSRGDGGQETQYFGPGTRLLVL.

The chain combines TRBV28 with TRBJ1-1; D is ambiguous. Trimming shortened V by 6 bases and J by 1 base, and 12 bases separated the two germline ends. This CDR3 is 14 amino acids long. Germline CDR1 reads MDHEN; CDR2 reads SYDVKM. The CDR3 region is CASSPVVGNTEAFF. The CDR3 nucleotides are TGTGCCAGCAGCCCCGTAGTCGGGAACACTGAAGCTTTCTTT. Filled out from reference TRBV28 and TRBJ1-1, the complete variable domain reads DVKVTQSSRYLVKRTGEKVFLECVQDMDHENMFWYRQDPGLGLRLIYFSYDVKMKEKGDIPEGYSVSREKKERFSLILESASTNQTSMYLCASSPVVGNTEAFFGQGTRLTVV.

CDR3 coding DNA: TGTGCCAGCAGCATCCGCGGGGCAAGCACAGATACGCAGTATTTT. Its translation is CASSIRGASTDTQYF. The V call is TRBV7-8, the J call TRBJ2-3, with a possible D match to TRBD2 (6 bases). Germline assignment: CDR1 SGHVS and CDR2 FQNEAQ. V lost 5 bases, J lost 0 bases, and 12 bases lay in between. CDR3 size: 15 residues.

This sequence joins TRBV3-1 (or the pseudogene TRBV3-2) and TRBJ1-2; D is uncertain. The CDR3 consists of 13 residues. Germline loops: CDR1 LGHDT, CDR2 YNNKEL (reference sequence). V gave up 3 bases and J gave up 8 bases, with 13 bases separating them. The chain's CDR3 is CASSQEMRAGYTF. CDR3 in DNA: TGTGCCAGCAGCCAGGAGATGAGGGCGGGCTACACCTTC.

This clone has a single count. The rearrangement uses TRBV30 and TRBJ1-2; no clear D. V was clipped by 3 bases and J by 2 bases, with 4 bases between them. The CDR3 totals 11 residues. From germline, CDR1 is GTSNPN and CDR2 SVGIG (reference sequence). The CDR3 reads CAWSQNYGYTF. The CDR3, as DNA: TGTGCCTGGAGCCAGAACTATGGCTACACCTTC.

The sample holds one count of this clone. The J gene is TRBJ2-3, the V gene TRBV18; tentatively, D is TRBD1 (5 bases). Trimming removed 5 bases from V and 0 bases from J, with 12 bases in between. Germline loops: CDR1 KGHSH, CDR2 LQKENI. The CDR3 runs to 15 residues. The CDR3 DNA reads as TGTGCCAGCTCATTCGGACAAAGTAGCACAGATACGCAGTATTTT. Amino acid sequence: CASSFGQSSTDTQYF.

This sequence joins TRBV14 and TRBJ2-5; maybe TRBD1 (5 bases). Germline V gene lookup returns CDR1 SGHDN and CDR2 FVKESK. V was shortened by 0 bases and J by 2 bases, with 13 bases between the two germline ends. The CDR3 covers 16 residues. CDR3 bases: TGTGCCAGCAGCCAAGATCAGACAGCTAAGCAAGAGACCCAGTACTTC. Amino acids: CASSQDQTAKQETQYF.